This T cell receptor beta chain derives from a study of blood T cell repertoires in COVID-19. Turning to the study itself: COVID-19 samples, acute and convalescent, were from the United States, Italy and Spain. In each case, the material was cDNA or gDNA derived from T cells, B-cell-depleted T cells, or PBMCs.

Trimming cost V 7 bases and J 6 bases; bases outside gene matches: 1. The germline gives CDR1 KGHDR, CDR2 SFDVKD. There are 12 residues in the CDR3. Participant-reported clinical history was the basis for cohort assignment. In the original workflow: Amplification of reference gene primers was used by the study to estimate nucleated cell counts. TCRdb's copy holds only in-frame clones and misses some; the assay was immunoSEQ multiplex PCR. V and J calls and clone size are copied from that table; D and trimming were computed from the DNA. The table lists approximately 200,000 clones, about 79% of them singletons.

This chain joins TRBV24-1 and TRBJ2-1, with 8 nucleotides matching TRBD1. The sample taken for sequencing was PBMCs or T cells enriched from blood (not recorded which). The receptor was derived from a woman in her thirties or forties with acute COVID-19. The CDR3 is CATSRGLNEQFF. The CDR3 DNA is TGTGCCACCAGCAGGGGGCTCAATGAGCAGTTCTTC.